This T cell receptor beta chain was recorded in a study of cytomegalovirus exposure and HLA in healthy donors. Findings and limits, study-wide: Immune exposure information available was restricted to CMV serostatus. High specificity and sensitivity for cytomegalovirus status were reported for the classifier. When analyzed later, the rates of TCR association showed variation by HLA locus, with DRB1 the most and HLA-C the fewest. Certain sequence variants were highly shared and formed a cluster, and this cluster was likely a sequencing artifact.

Germline V gene lookup returns CDR1 SGHNT and CDR2 YENEEA. The CDR3 sequence is 20 residues long. Primers for the PCR totalled 60 Vbeta and 13 Jbeta. The data were produced by immunoSEQ multiplex PCR, yet TCRdb's version contains in-frame clones alone and is incomplete. The sample holds about 140,000 clones, around 78% seen once. As to this clone: Its antigen is as yet unknown. Germline is not matched at one junction end, which may reflect a read error. Other DNA sequences within the sample encode an identical CDR3.

This TCR was recovered from a young woman in good health and CMV-seropositive. The sequenced sample consisted of PBMCs. This chain uses TRBV11-3 with TRBJ2-2; 9 bases are shared with TRBD1. The CDR3 DNA reads as TGTGCCAGCAGCTTAGCCCACGCCGGGGACAGGGATGGGAACACCGGGGAGCTATTTTTT. Translated, it gives CASSLAHAGDRDGNTGELFF.